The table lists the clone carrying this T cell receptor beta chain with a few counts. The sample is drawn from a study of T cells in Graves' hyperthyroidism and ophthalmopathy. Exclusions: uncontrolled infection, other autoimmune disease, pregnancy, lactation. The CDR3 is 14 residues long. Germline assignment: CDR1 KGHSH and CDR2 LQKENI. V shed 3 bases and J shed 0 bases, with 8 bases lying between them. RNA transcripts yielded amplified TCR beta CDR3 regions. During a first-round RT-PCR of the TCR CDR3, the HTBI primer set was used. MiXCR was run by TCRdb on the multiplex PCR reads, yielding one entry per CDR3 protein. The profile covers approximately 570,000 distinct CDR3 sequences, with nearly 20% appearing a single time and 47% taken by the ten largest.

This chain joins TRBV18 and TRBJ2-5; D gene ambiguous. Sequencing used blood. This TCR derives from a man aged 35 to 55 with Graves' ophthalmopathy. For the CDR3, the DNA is TGTGCCAGCTCACCGCCGGCCGACCAAGAGACCCAGTACTTC. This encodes CASSPPADQETQYF.